Detailed here is one T cell receptor beta chain. It lacks a known antigen. No much larger clonotype is one base removed from it; base qualities were not supplied. The data derive from a study of blood T cell repertoires in COVID-19 (dated by TCRdb to between 2020 and 2021). As for the study more broadly: The collaborator samples originated in the United States, Italy and Spain and spanned the acute and convalescent phases of COVID-19. The prospective study material was composed of cDNA or gDNA derived from T cells, B-cell-depleted T cells, or PBMCs. The sample metadata nearly always contained a de-identified subject ID, COVID-19 status, age in years and sex. The repertoires were made available in a free public database intended to serve as a resource for research on the immune response to SARS-CoV-2. Samples were obtained from the ongoing ImmuneRACE study (first 160 participants) and from 1,254 subjects provided by 6 global collaborators. HLA class I and class II types, where available, came from metadata supplied by the sample provider rather than from assay-based typing. Subjects who had been exposed to COVID-19, were actively infected with it, or had recovered from it provided the deeply sampled blood TCRbeta repertoires that made up the dataset. Study-wide findings and limitations: Clinical and demographic metadata were provided uncurated, with the amount varying by source and participant.

Participants in the prospective study were enrolled through a virtual design, were aged roughly 18 to 100 years, and lived in approximately 25 United States geographic areas. In the prospective study, participants were assigned to cohorts based on the clinical history participants reported in a screening survey and a study questionnaire. Recovered participants in ImmuneRACE Cohort 3 were defined by two consecutive negative NP/OP PCR tests, clearance by a healthcare professional, or resolution of symptoms. In the prospective study, mobile phlebotomists collected whole blood, serum and a nasopharyngeal or oropharyngeal swab from each participant. Prospective study participants could optionally give additional blood draws and questionnaires over a roughly 2-month period. Before DNA extraction, prospective study blood samples were shipped either frozen or at room temperature. TCRbeta CDR3 regions were amplified from genomic DNA by means of the immunoSEQ Assay, a bias-controlled multiplex PCR. Per the source publication's procedure: Within the assay, amplification of reference gene primers was used to estimate how many nucleated cells each sample contained. To quantify the absolute abundance of each unique TCRbeta CDR3 rearrangement, sequence reads were collapsed and filtered. For each sample, productive Simpson clonality was calculated as the square root of Simpson's diversity index over productive rearrangements. TCRdb obtained this table from immuneACCESS and retained in-frame rearrangements with V and J assigned. These tables miss some clones; where compared with another copy, unresolved V genes account for less than half of the shortfall, and the remainder is unexplained. V, J and clone size reflect that table, while D and trimming were determined from the DNA. A total of 200,000 to 250,000 clones appear in this sample, approximately 83% of them only once. The top ten hold about 3.3% of the sample.

Source material: PBMCs or T cells enriched from blood (not recorded which). The clonotype comes from a woman aged 55-70 years who had recovered from COVID-19.

The base sequence is TGTGCCAGCAGGGGGTTTGGACAGGGTAACAATGAGCAGTTCTTC. This codes for CASRGFGQGNNEQFF. The rearranged segments are TRBV27 and TRBJ2-1, with 8 bases matching TRBD1. CDR1 MNHEY and CDR2 SMNVEV were looked up in the germline V gene (reference sequence). V is trimmed back by 6 bases and J by 5 bases, and the junction contains 9 bases that no gene match accounts for. The CDR3 starts with the cysteine, ends with the phenylalanine, and has 15 residues. Only the CDR3 DNA stays, 45 bases, in frame from base 1.